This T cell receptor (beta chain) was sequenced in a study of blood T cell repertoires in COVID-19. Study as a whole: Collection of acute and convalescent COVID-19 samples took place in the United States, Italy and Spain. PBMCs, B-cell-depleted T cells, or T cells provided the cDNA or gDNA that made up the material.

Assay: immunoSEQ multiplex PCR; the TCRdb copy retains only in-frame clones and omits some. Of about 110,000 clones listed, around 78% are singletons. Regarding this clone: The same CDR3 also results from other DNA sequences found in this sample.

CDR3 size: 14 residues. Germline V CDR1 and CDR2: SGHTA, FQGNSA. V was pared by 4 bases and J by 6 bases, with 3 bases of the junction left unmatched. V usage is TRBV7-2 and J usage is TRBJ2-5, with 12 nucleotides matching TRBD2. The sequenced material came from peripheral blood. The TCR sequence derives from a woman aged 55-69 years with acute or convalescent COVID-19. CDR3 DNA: TGTGCCAGCAGCTCGGGACTAGCGGGCCAGACCCAGTACTTC. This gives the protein CASSSGLAGQTQYF.